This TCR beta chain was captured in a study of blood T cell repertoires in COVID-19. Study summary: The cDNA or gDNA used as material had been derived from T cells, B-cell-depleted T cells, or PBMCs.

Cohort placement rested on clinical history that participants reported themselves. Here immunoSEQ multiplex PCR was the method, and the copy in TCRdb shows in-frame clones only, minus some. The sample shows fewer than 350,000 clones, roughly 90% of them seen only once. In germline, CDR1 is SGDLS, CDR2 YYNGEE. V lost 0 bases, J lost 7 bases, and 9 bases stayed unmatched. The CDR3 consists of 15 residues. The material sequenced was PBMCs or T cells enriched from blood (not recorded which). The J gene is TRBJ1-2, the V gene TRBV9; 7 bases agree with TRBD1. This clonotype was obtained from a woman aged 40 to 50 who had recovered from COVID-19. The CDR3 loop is CASSVDGPGGRGYTF. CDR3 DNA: TGTGCCAGCAGCGTAGATGGCCCAGGGGGACGTGGCTACACCTTC.